The 21 T cell receptor beta chains below come from one sample, sequenced in a study of T-cell reconstitution after alpha-beta-depleted transplantation in children. Unique molecular identifiers featured in how the TCRbeta library was prepared. One entry per CDR3 protein results from TCRdb running MiXCR on the PCR reads. The top ten clones hold 35% to 40% of a sample with 500,000 to 600,000 distinct CDR3 sequences, 25% to 30% of them seen once. This specimen was PBMCs, taken before TCRalphabeta/CD19-depleted stem cell transplant. These receptor sequences come from a boy under two years old with Wiskott-Aldrich syndrome, due to receive a stem cell transplant.

This clonotype has a handful of counts. As DNA, the CDR3 is TGCGCCAGCAGCCATCCTAGCCGACAAGAGACCCAGTACTTC. Translation gives CASSHPSRQETQYF. The chain couples TRBV5-1 to TRBJ2-5; TRBD2 is a possible D gene (5 bases). The CDR3 totals 14 residues. V shed 4 bases and J shed 2 bases, with 12 bases lying between them. Per the germline V gene, CDR1 is SGHRS and CDR2 is YFSETQ.

J is TRBJ2-3 and V is TRBV12-3 or TRBV12-4; TRBD1 or TRBD2 may be the D gene (6 bases each). This CDR3 spans 18 amino acids. V lost 5 bases and J lost 2, with 23 bases in between. Here the CDR3 reads CASSPFVGGHKHTDTQYF. CDR3 in DNA: TGTGCCAGCAGTCCCTTTGTGGGGGGCCACAAACACACAGATACGCAGTATTTT.

The chain uses TRBV5-5 and TRBJ2-2; D not resolved. The germline V gene has CDR1 SGHKS and CDR2 YYEKEE (reference sequence). CDR3 length: 11 amino acids. V was trimmed by 0 bases and J by 13 bases, leaving 7 bases between them. CDR3 nucleotide sequence: TGTGCCAGCAGCTTGGAGGGCCTGCTGTTTTTT. The encoded protein is CASSLEGLLFF.

This clonotype was seen a handful of times. The chain has TRBV10-3 and TRBJ2-1, with D possibly matching TRBD1 (5 bases). CDR3 length: 17 residues. V was pared by 4 bases and J by 0 bases, with 16 bases between. Germline-derived CDR1 and CDR2 are ENHRY and SYGVKD. The CDR3 reads CAISVTDTLSSYNEQFF. In nucleotides, the CDR3 is TGTGCCATCAGTGTAACGGACACCCTGAGCTCCTACAATGAGCAGTTCTTC.

The chain couples TRBV9 to TRBJ2-1, with 8 bases identical to TRBD2. The CDR3 is 14 residues long. The trim removed 3 bases at V and 5 bases at J, leaving 4 bases unmatched. Germline V lookup: CDR1 SGDLS, CDR2 YYNGEE. The chain's CDR3 is CASSATSGHNEQFF. CDR3 coding DNA: TGTGCCAGCAGCGCCACTAGCGGACACAATGAGCAGTTCTTC.

CDR3 loop: CATSRGLAASGRGQETQYF. CDR3 nucleotide sequence: TGTGCCACCAGCAGAGGCTTAGCGGCTAGCGGGAGGGGACAAGAGACCCAGTACTTC. This chain links TRBV15 with TRBJ2-5, with 12 bases lining up with TRBD2. Germline V gene sequence: CDR1 LNHNV, CDR2 YYDKDF (reference sequence). With 1 base clipped from V and 2 bases from J, the junction kept 11 bases outside the gene matches. CDR3 size: 19 residues.

V is TRBV20-1 and J is TRBJ2-7; 8 bases fit TRBD2. The germline gives CDR1 DFQATT, CDR2 SNEGSKA (reference sequence). This CDR3 is built from 13 residues. V was pared by 6 bases and J by 7 bases, with 11 bases of the junction left unmatched. CDR3 sequence (DNA): TGCAGTGCCGGGACTAGTGGCAGGGATGAGCAGTACTTC. Translated, it gives CSAGTSGRDEQYF.

As to this clonotype: Mismatch with germline at one junction end may stem from a read error. V is TRBV20-1 and J is TRBJ2-7; D is ambiguous. Germline CDR1 and CDR2: DFQATT and SNEGSKA (reference sequence). The CDR3 runs to 12 residues. The CDR3 protein is CSARAGSYDQYF. The CDR3 DNA reads as TGCAGTGCTAGAGCGGGTAGTTACGATCAGTACTTC.

The sample holds a few counts of this clonotype. The gene calls are TRBV7-8 and TRBJ2-7; 8 bases agree with TRBD2. The junction had 11 bases not matched to a gene; V was cut back by 5 bases and J by 2 bases. Germline values: CDR1 SGHVS, CDR2 FQNEAQ. CDR3 length: 16 residues. The CDR3: CASSQASGGRPYEQYF. Here the CDR3 DNA reads TGTGCCAGCAGCCAGGCGTCCGGCGGGAGGCCCTACGAGCAGTACTTC.

The V call is TRBV5-1, the J call TRBJ2-1; 7 positions agree with TRBD2. J lost 0 bases, V lost 5 bases, and 5 bases had no gene match. Germline V gene lookup returns CDR1 SGHRS and CDR2 YFSETQ. This CDR3 has 15 residues. The DNA of the CDR3 is TGCGCCAGCAGTTGGAGCGGGGACTCCTACAATGAGCAGTTCTTC. This sequence encodes CASSWSGDSYNEQFF.

The rearrangement uses TRBV6-1 and TRBJ2-3; 9 nucleotides match TRBD1. The germline V gene has CDR1 MNHNS and CDR2 SASEGT. The V and J ends lost 6 bases and 2 bases, in that order; junction bases with no gene match: 6. The CDR3 consists of 15 residues. CDR3 loop: CASRDRGGPTDTQYF. CDR3 nucleotide sequence: TGTGCCAGCAGGGACAGGGGCGGGCCCACAGATACGCAGTATTTT.

The V call is TRBV24-1, the J call TRBJ2-1; 10 bases map to TRBD2. CDR3 length equals 17 residues. Per the germline V gene, CDR1 is KGHDR and CDR2 is SFDVKD. With 2 bases clipped from V and 9 bases from J, the junction kept 12 bases outside the gene matches. The CDR3 DNA reads as TGTGCCACCAGTGATTCGAAACTAGCGGGACCCATCGGTGAGCAGTTCTTC. Translation gives CATSDSKLAGPIGEQFF.

Only a few counts were recorded for this clonotype. The chain recombines TRBV28 with TRBJ2-7; D may match TRBD1 or TRBD2 (5 bases each). V was cut by 4 bases and J by 3 bases, with 16 bases left in between. Germline V CDR1 and CDR2: MDHEN, SYDVKM. CDR3 size: 15 residues. DNA for the CDR3: TGTGCCAGCAGTTCTACCGGGACGGATTTCTACGAGCAGTACTTC. It specifies CASSSTGTDFYEQYF.

The table lists this clonotype with a few counts. This chain connects TRBV4-2 to TRBJ2-7; 8 bases align to TRBD2. This CDR3 comprises 14 residues. The germline gives CDR1 LGHNA, CDR2 YNFKEQ. V was clipped by 5 bases and J by 3 bases; unmatched bases: 6. The CDR3 DNA follows: TGTGCCAGCAGCTATACGGGAGGGGTCTACGAGCAGTACTTC. This sequence encodes CASSYTGGVYEQYF.

The chain is built from TRBV5-5 and TRBJ2-2; maybe TRBD1 (6 bases). This CDR3 comprises 17 residues. The V and J ends lost 2 bases and 0 bases respectively, with 14 bases between them. Germline CDR1 and CDR2: SGHKS and YYEKEE (reference sequence). The CDR3 sequence: CASSFKDRPANTGELFF. The CDR3 nucleotides are TGTGCCAGCAGCTTCAAGGACAGACCCGCGAACACCGGGGAGCTGTTTTTT.

V and J are TRBV7-9 and TRBJ2-7, with 10 bases fitting TRBD2. The length of the CDR3 is 16 residues. CDR1 and CDR2 from the germline V gene are SEHNR and FQNEAQ (reference sequence). V lost 5 bases, J lost 1 base, and 8 bases stayed unmatched. The CDR3 DNA reads TGTGCCAGCAGCAGGGGGCTAGCGGGAGATTCCTACGAGCAGTACTTC. Amino acid sequence: CASSRGLAGDSYEQYF.

V usage is TRBV30 and J usage is TRBJ1-4; possible D gene TRBD1, 5 bases. The V and J ends lost 1 base and 8 bases respectively, with 14 bases between them. Germline lookup yields CDR1 GTSNPN and CDR2 SVGIG (reference sequence). The CDR3 extends over 14 amino acids. CDR3 in amino acids: CAWSGTGLREKLFF. The CDR3 coding sequence is TGTGCCTGGAGTGGTACAGGTTTGAGAGAAAAACTGTTTTTT. Variable domain in full (rest from reference TRBV30 and TRBJ1-4): SQTIHQWPATLVQPVGSPLSLECTVEGTSNPNLYWYRQAAGRGLQLLFYSVGIGQISSEVPQNLSASRPQDRQFILSSKKLLLSDSGFYLCAWSGTGLREKLFFGSGTQLSVL.

The chain has TRBV29-1 and TRBJ1-5, with D perhaps TRBD1 (6 bases). Germline CDR1 reads SQVTM; CDR2 reads ANQGSEA. The V end was cut by 6 bases, the J end by 6 bases, with 15 bases between. The length of the CDR3 is 13 residues. The DNA of the CDR3 is TGCAGCGTGGCCGGGGGCGCGAGTCAGCCCCAGCATTTT. This sequence encodes CSVAGGASQPQHF.

The chain links TRBV5-6 to TRBJ1-2, with 8 bases fitting TRBD1. The CDR3 sequence is 15 residues long. Looked up from germline, CDR1 is SGHDT and CDR2 is YYEEEE. Trimming at V came to 6 bases and at J to 2 bases, leaving 9 bases not matched to a gene. The CDR3 DNA is TGTGCCAGCACCCACCGGACAGGGTGGAACTATGGCTACACCTTC. Its protein is CASTHRTGWNYGYTF.

This clonotype was picked up a small number of times. V gene TRBV2 combines with J gene TRBJ2-1; D uncertain. CDR3 size: 16 residues. Trimming removed 8 bases from V and 0 bases from J, with 17 bases in between. Germline V gives CDR1 SNHLY, CDR2 FYNNEI. CDR3 in DNA: TGTGCCAGCGAGGACCCGGAGATGAGCTCCTACAATGAGCAGTTCTTC. Translated, it gives CASEDPEMSSYNEQFF.

This clonotype has just one count. The chain couples TRBV4-1 to TRBJ1-1, with D hard to call. Per the germline V gene, CDR1 is MGHRA and CDR2 is YSYEKL. Trimming removed 1 base from V and 4 bases from J, with 19 bases in between. The CDR3 loop spans 17 amino acids. The CDR3 DNA is TGCGCCAGCAGCCAAGTGCGGGTCCTAAGTGAAAGCACTGAAGCTTTCTTT. It translates to CASSQVRVLSESTEAFF.